This T cell receptor (beta chain) derives from a study of human T cells and chemical hapten exposure. Germline V gene lookup returns CDR1 MDHEN and CDR2 SYDVKM. Trimming stripped 1 base from V and 7 bases from J, with 8 bases between. CDR3 length: 12 amino acids. As regards this clonotype: What it recognizes is unknown.

Within the library, unique molecular identifiers were attached to each individual cDNA molecule. TCRdb fed the RACE reads into MiXCR, producing one record per CDR3 protein. The sample lists approximately 80,000 distinct CDR3 sequences; 8.5% to 12% were seen once. Time point of the sample: patch test 2, 6 weeks after DPC sensitization. The treatment: therapeutic diphenylcyclopropenone sensitization with weekly scalp DPC. Donors, patients with alopecia ranging from 18 to 70 years old and judged suitable for DPC, provided samples. Study results and caveats: TCRs above 1 in 1000 frequency did not change with DPC sensitization. PT1 expanded TCR counts and patch test score correlated positively.

The chain couples TRBV28 to TRBJ2-7; TRBD1 is a possible D gene (7 bases). The sample here was whole blood, taken in connection with sensitization to the hapten diphenylcyclopropenone (DPC). This clonotype originated in a woman between 50 and 59 years old with alopecia areata. Some clones in this sample may be carry-over from other donors' samples. CDR3 loop: CASSLSGGEQYF. In DNA, the CDR3 is TGTGCCAGCAGTTTATCAGGGGGGGAGCAGTACTTC.